Sequencing of this TCR beta chain was carried out in a study of T cells in Graves' hyperthyroidism and ophthalmopathy. Across the study: Specimen type is peripheral blood, collected at initial diagnosis prior to any treatment. Study outcomes and limitations: Appearing also in blood were most of the thyroid clonotypes expanded above 0.001.

What was amplified from RNA transcripts were TCR beta CDR3 regions. Carried out on the TCR CDR3, a first-round RT-PCR used the HTBI primer set. One entry per CDR3 protein, called by TCRdb with MiXCR from the multiplex PCR reads. The sample gives around 340,000 distinct CDR3 sequences, over 15% of which show up once; roughly a sixth is in the top ten. Ophthalmopathy patients showed a Clinical Activity Score of at least 3, NOSPECS grade of at least 4 and duration under 3 months. This clonotype was counted many times. Its antigen is not identified. Germline CDR1 SGHRS, CDR2 YFSETQ. CDR3 length equals 15 residues. J gave up 1 base and V 1 base, and 5 bases lay outside the gene matches.

The receptor's source is a woman aged 40 to 50 with Graves' ophthalmopathy. Material: blood. The chain carries TRBV5-1 and TRBJ2-7; 7 bases are a match to TRBD1. The CDR3 reads CASSLLGQTSYEQYF. The CDR3 DNA follows: TGCGCCAGCAGCTTGCTGGGACAGACTTCCTACGAGCAGTACTTC.